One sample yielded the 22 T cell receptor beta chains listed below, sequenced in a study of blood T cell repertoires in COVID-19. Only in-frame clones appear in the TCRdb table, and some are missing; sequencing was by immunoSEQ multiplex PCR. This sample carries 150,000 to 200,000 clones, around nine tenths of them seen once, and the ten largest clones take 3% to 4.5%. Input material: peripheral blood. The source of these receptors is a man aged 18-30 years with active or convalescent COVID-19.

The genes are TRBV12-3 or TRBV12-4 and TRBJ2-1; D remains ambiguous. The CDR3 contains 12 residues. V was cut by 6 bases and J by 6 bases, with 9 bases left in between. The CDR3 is CASSTRGNEQFF. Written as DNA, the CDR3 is TGTGCCAGCAGCACCAGAGGCAATGAGCAGTTCTTC.

The CDR3 coding sequence is TGTGCCAGCAGGCGACAGGGTTGGGAGACCCAGTACTTC. It encodes CASRRQGWETQYF. The chain carries TRBV6-5 and TRBJ2-5, with 7 bases aligning to TRBD1. Germline V gene sequence: CDR1 MNHEY, CDR2 SVGAGI. V was clipped by 6 bases and J by 5 bases; unmatched bases: 6. The length of the CDR3 is 13 residues.

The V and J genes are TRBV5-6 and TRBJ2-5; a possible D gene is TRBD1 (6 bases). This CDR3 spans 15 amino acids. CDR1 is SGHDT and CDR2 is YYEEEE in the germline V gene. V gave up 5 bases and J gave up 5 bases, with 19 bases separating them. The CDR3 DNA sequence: TGTGCCAGCAGAATAAGGGGACACACTCACGAGACCCAGTACTTC. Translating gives CASRIRGHTHETQYF.

The CDR3 DNA reads TGTGCCATCAATCCGATCGAGGTTCGCAATCAGCCCCAGCATTTT. Amino acids: CAINPIEVRNQPQHF. The chain uses TRBV10-3 and TRBJ1-5; D gene ambiguous. CDR1 ENHRY and CDR2 SYGVKD come from the germline V gene. The CDR3 totals 15 residues. The V gene lost 7 bases and the J gene lost 2 bases, with 15 bases spanning the gap.

The CDR3 region has the DNA TGTGCCAGCAGCAACAGCCCTGCGAACACCGGGGAGCTGTTTTTT. It codes for CASSNSPANTGELFF. The chain links TRBV27 to TRBJ2-2; D unresolved. Germline V CDR1 and CDR2: MNHEY, SMNVEV (reference sequence). V lost 6 bases to trimming and J lost 0 bases, with 11 bases between them. The CDR3 consists of 15 residues.

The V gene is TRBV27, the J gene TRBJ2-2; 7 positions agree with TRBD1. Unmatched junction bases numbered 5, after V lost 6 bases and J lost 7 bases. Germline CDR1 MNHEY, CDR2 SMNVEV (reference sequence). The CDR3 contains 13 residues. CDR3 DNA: TGTGCCAGCAGGACAGGGATGGGCGGGGAGCTGTTTTTT. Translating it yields CASRTGMGGELFF.

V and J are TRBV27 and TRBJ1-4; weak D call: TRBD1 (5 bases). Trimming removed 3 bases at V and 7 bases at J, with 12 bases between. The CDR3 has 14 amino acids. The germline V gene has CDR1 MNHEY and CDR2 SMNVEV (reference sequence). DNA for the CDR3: TGTGCCAGCAGTTTTCTCGGGGGTTTTGAAAAACTGTTTTTT. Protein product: CASSFLGGFEKLFF.

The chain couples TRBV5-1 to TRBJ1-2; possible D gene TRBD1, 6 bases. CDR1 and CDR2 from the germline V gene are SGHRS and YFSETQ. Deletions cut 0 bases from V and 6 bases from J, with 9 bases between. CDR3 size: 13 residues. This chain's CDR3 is CASSLEGVDGYTF. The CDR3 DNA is TGCGCCAGCAGCTTGGAGGGGGTGGATGGCTACACCTTC.

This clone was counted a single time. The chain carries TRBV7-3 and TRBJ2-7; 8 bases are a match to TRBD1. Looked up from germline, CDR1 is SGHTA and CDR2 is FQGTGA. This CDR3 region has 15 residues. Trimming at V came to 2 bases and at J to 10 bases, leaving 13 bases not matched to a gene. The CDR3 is CASSLYLQGANPQYF. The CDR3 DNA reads TGTGCCAGCAGCTTATATCTCCAGGGGGCCAATCCCCAGTACTTC. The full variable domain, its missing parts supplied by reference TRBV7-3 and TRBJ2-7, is GAGVSQTPSNKVTEKGKYVELRCDPISGHTALYWYRQSLGQGPEFLIYFQGTGAADDSGLPNDRFFAVRPEGSVSTLKIQRTERGDSAVYLCASSLYLQGANPQYFGPGTRLTVT.

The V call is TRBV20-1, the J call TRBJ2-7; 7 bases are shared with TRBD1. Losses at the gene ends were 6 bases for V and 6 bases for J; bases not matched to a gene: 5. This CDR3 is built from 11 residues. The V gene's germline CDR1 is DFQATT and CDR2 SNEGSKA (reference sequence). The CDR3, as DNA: TGCAGTGCAATCGACAGGGTCGAGCAGTACTTC. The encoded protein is CSAIDRVEQYF.

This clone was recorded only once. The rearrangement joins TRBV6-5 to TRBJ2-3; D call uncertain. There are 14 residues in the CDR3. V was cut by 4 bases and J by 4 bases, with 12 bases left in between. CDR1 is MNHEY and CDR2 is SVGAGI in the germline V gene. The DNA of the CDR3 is TGTGCCAGCAGTTCCCCATGGAGACCAGATACGCAGTATTTT. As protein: CASSSPWRPDTQYF.

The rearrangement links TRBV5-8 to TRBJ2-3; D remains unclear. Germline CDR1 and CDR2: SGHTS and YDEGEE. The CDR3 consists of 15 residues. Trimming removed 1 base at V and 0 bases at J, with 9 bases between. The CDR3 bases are TGTGCCAGCAGCTTGTACAGCTTTAGCACAGATACGCAGTATTTT. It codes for CASSLYSFSTDTQYF.

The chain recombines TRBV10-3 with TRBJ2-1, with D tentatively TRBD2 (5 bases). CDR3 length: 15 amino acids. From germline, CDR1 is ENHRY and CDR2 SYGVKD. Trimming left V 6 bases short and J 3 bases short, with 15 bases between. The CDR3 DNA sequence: TGTGCCATCAGCGACCTTGGAGCGGTCTACAATGAGCAGTTCTTC. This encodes CAISDLGAVYNEQFF.

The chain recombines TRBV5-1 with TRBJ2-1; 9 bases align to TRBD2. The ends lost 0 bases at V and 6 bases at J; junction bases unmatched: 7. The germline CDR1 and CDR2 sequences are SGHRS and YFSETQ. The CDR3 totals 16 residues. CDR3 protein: CASSLGVAGVVNEQFF. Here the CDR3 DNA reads TGCGCCAGCAGCTTGGGGGTAGCGGGAGTCGTCAATGAGCAGTTCTTC.

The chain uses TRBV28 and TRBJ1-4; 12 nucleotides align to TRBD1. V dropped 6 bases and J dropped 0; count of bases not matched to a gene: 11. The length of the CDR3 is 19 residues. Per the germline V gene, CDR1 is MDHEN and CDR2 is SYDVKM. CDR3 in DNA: TGTGCCAGCAGACGACCAGGGACAGGGGGCCAAGCAACTAATGAAAAACTGTTTTTT. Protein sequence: CASRRPGTGGQATNEKLFF.

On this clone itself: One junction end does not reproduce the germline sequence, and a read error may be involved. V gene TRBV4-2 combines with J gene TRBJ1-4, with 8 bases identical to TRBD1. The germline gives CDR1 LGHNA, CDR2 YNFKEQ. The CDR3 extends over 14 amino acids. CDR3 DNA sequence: TGTGCCAACAGCCAAGGACAGGGTAGCGAAAAACTGTTTTTT. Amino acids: CANSQGQGSEKLFF.

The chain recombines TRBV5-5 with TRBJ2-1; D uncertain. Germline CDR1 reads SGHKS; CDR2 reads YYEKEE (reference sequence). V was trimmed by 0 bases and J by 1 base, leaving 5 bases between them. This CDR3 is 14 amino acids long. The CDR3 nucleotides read TGTGCCAGCAGCTTGGGCAGTTCCTACAATGAGCAGTTCTTC. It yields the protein CASSLGSSYNEQFF.

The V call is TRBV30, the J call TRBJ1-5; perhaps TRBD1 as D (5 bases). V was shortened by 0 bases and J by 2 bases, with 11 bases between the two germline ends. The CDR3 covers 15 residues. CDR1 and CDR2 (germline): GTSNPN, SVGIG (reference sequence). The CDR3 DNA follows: TGTGCCTGGAGTGTAGGGGTCAGGGGCAATCAGCCCCAGCATTTT. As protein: CAWSVGVRGNQPQHF.

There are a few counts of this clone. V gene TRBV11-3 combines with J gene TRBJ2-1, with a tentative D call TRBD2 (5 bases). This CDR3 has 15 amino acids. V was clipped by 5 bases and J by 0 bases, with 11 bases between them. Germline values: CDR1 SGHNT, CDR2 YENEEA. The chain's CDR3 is CASSRRTPSYNEQFF. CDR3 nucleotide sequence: TGTGCCAGCAGCCGAAGGACTCCCTCCTACAATGAGCAGTTCTTC.

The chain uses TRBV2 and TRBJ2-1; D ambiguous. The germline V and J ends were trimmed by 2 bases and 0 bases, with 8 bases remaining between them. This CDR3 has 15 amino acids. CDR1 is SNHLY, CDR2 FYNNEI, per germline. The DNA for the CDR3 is TGTGCCAGCAGTGAATTACCTAGCTCCTACAATGAGCAGTTCTTC. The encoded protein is CASSELPSSYNEQFF.

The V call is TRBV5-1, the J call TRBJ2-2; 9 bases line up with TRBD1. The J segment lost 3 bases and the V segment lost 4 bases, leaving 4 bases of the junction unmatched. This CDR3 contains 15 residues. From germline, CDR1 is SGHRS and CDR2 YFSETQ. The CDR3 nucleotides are TGCGCCAGCAGCGTCGGGACAGGGTACACCGGGGAGCTGTTTTTT. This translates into CASSVGTGYTGELFF.

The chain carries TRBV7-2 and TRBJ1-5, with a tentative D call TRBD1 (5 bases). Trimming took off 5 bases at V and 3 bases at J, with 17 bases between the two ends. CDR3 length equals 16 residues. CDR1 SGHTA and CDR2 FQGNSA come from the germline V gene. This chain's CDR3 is CASSQNQGIDNQPQHF. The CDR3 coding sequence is TGTGCCAGCAGCCAAAACCAGGGTATTGACAATCAGCCCCAGCATTTT.